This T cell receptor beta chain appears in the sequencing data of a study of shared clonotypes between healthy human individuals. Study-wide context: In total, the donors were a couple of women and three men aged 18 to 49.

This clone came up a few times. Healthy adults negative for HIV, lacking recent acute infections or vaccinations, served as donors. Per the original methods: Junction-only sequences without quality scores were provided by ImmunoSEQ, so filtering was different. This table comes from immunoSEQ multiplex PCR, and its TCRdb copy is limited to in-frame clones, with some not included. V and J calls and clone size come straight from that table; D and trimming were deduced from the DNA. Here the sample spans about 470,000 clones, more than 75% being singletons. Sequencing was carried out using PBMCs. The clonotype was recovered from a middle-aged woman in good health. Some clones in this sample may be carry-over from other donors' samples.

The DNA for the CDR3 is TGTGCCAGCAGTGAACGCGGGGTGGGTACCAGCTCCTACGAGCAGTACTTC. Encoded protein: CASSERGVGTSSYEQYF. This sequence joins TRBV6-1 and TRBJ2-7, with D possibly being TRBD2 (6 bases). In germline, CDR1 is MNHNS, CDR2 SASEGT. Trimming shortened V by 2 bases and J by 0 bases, and 17 bases separated the two germline ends. The CDR3 is 17 residues long.